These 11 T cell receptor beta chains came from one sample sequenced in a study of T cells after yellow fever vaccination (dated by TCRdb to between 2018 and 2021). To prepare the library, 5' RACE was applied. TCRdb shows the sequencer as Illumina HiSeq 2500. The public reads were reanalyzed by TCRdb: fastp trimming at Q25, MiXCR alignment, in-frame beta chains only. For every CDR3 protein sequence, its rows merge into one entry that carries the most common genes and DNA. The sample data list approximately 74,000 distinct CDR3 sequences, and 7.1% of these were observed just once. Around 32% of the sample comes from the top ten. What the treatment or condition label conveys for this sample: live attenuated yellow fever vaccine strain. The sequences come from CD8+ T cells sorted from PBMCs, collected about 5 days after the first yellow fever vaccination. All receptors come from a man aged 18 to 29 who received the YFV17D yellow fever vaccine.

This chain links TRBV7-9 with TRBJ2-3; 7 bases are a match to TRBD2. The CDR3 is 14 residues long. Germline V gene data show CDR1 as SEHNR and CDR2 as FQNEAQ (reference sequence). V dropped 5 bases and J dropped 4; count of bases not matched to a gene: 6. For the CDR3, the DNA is TGTGCCAGCAGCCTCGAGCGGGGACCAGATACGCAGTATTTT. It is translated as CASSLERGPDTQYF.

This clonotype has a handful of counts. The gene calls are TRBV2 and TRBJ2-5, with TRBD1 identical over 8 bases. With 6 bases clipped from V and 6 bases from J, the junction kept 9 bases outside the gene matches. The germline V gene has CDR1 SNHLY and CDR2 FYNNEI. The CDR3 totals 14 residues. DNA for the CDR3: TGTGCCAGCAGCCTCCTGGACAGGGAAAAGACCCAGTACTTC. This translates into CASSLLDREKTQYF.

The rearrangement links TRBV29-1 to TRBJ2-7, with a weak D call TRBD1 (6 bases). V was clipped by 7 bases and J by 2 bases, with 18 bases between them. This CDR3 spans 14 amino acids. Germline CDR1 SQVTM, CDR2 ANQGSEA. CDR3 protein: CSALLRDKAYEQYF. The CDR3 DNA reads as TGCAGCGCACTCCTCCGGGACAAAGCCTACGAGCAGTACTTC.

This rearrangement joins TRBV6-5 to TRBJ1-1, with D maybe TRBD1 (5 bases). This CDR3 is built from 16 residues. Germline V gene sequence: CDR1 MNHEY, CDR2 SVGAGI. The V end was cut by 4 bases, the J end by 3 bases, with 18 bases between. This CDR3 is CASSLTGRGLHTEAFF. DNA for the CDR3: TGTGCCAGCAGTTTAACAGGTAGAGGGCTACACACTGAAGCTTTCTTT.

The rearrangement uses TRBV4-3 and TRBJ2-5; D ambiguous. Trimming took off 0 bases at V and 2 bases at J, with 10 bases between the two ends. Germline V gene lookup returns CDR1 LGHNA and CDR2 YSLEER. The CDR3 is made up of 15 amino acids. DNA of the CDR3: TGCGCCAGCAGCCAAGACTTCGCAGCACAAGAGACCCAGTACTTC. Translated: CASSQDFAAQETQYF.

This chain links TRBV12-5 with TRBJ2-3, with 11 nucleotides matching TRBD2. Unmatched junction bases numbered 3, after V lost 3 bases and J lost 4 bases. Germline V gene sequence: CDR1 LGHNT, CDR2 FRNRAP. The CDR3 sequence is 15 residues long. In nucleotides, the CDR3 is TGTGCTAGTGGTTTTAGCGGGGGGGCCCCAGATACGCAGTATTTT. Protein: CASGFSGGAPDTQYF.

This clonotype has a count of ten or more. CDR3 DNA: TGTGCCAGCAGTTACTCGATTGCTAGTGGAAACACCATATATTTT. It encodes CASSYSIASGNTIYF. J is TRBJ1-3 and V is TRBV6-5, with D unclear. Germline V CDR1 and CDR2: MNHEY, SVGAGI. The V gene lost 0 bases and the J gene lost 3 bases, with 9 bases spanning the gap. CDR3 size: 15 residues.

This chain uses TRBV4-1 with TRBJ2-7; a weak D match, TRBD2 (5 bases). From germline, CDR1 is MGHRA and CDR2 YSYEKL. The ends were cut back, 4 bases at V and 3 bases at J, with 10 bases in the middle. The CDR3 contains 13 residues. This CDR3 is CASSLAGDYEQYF. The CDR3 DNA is TGCGCCAGCAGCCTCGCGGGTGACTACGAGCAGTACTTC.

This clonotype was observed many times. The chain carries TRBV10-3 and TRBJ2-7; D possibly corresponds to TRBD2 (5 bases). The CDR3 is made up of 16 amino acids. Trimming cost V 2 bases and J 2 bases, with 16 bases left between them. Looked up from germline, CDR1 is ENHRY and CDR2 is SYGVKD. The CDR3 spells CAISEPSGRLAYEQYF. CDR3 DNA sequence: TGTGCCATCAGTGAGCCGAGCGGACGTCTGGCCTACGAGCAGTACTTC.

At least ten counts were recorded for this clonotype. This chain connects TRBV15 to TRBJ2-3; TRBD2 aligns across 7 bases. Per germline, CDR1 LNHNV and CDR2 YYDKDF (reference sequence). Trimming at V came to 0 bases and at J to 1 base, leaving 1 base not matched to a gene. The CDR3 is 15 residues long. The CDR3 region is CATSRDTSGTDTQYF. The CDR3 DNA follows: TGTGCCACCAGCAGAGACACTAGCGGCACAGATACGCAGTATTTT.

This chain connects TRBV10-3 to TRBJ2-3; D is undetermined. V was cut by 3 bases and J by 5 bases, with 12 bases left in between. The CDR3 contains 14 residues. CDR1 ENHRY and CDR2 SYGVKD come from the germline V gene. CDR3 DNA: TGTGCCATCAGTGATACGACTGAAGAAGATACGCAGTATTTT. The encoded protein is CAISDTTEEDTQYF.